This TCR beta chain was identified in a study of CD8 T cells in ankylosing spondylitis. With 0 bases removed from V and 5 bases from J, the gap between germline ends came to 13 bases. CDR3 length: 15 amino acids. In germline, CDR1 is DFQATT, CDR2 SNEGSKA (reference sequence). TCRdb fed the 5' RACE reads into MiXCR, producing one record per CDR3 protein. The repertoire holds some 840,000 distinct CDR3 sequences, with about 11% as singletons. Study-wide results and limits: There was a TCR beta motif, made of fewer than 10 highly homologous variants, that appeared characteristic of ankylosing spondylitis blood. Disease-linked clones were reportedly significantly enriched in matched ankylosing spondylitis synovial fluid.

Regarding this clonotype: Antigen unknown.

Material for sequencing was blood, either unsorted or a sorted T cell fraction (not recorded which). The V gene is TRBV20-1, the J gene TRBJ1-4; the D gene is possibly TRBD1 (6 bases). The source of this sequence is a male donor with ankylosing spondylitis. This chain's CDR3 is CSARDTQGANEKLFF. For the CDR3, the DNA is TGCAGTGCTAGAGACACACAGGGCGCCAATGAAAAACTGTTTTTT.